This TCR beta chain emerged from a study of T cells in localized non-small cell lung cancer. The CDR3 extends over 15 amino acids. In germline, CDR1 is SGHRS, CDR2 YFSETQ. Trimming left V 4 bases short and J 1 base short, with 14 bases between. Regarding the study as a whole: Uninvolved adjacent lung had more T cell clonality than any other tissue, topping tumor. Out of the top 100 tumor clones, a median approximately 61 were seen in adjacent lung. Longer overall survival was associated with a higher density of T cells in the blood. Sequencing was restricted to one tumor region; therefore, heterogeneity remains possible.

In regard to this clone: As yet, its antigen is unknown.

Assay: immunoSEQ multiplex PCR; the TCRdb copy retains only in-frame clones and omits some. The table includes over 1,400 clones, about 30% detected once. The sequenced sample was lung tumor tissue, obtained before any cancer treatment. The chain uses TRBV5-1 and TRBJ1-1; D is possibly TRBD1 (5 bases). This sequence was found in a male donor at least 60 years old with stage II lung adenocarcinoma. DNA of the CDR3: TGCGCCAGCAGCGCCTTACCTACAGGGAACACTGAAGCTTTCTTT. It is translated as CASSALPTGNTEAFF.